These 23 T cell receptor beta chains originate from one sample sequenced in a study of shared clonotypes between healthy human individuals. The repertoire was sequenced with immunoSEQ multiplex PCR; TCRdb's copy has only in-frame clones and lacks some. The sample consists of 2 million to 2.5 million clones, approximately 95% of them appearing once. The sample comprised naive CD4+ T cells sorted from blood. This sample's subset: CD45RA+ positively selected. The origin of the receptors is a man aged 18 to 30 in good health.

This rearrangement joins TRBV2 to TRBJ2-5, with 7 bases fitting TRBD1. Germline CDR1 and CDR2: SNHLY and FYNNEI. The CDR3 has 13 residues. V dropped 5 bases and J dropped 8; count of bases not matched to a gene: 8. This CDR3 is CASSRDSKGTQYF. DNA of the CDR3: TGTGCCAGCAGTAGGGACAGTAAAGGTACCCAGTACTTC.

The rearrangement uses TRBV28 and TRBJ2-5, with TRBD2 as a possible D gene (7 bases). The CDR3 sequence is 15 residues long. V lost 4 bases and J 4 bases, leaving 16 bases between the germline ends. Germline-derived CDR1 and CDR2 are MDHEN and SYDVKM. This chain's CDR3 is CASSSSRGLRETQYF. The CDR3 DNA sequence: TGTGCCAGCAGTTCCTCGCGGGGGCTGCGAGAGACCCAGTACTTC.

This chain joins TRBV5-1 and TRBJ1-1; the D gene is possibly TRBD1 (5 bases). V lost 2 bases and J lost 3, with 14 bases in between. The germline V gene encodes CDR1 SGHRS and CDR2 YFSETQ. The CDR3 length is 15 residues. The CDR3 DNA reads TGCGCCAGCAGCTTACTCCCAGGGTTGGACACTGAAGCTTTCTTT. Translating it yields CASSLLPGLDTEAFF.

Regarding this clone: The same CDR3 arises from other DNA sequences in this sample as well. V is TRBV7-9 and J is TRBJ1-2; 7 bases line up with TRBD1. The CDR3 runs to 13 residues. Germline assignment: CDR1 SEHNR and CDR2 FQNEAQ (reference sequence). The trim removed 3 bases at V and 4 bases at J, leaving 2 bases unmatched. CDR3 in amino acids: CASSLGQTYGYTF. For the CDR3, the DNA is TGTGCCAGCAGCTTGGGACAGACCTATGGCTACACCTTC.

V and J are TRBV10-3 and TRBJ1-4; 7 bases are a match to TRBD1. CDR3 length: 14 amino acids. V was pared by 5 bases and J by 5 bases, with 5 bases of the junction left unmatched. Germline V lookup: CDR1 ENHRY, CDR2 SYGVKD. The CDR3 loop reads CAISSQGGNEKLFF. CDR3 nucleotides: TGTGCCATCAGTTCGCAGGGGGGGAATGAAAAACTGTTTTTT.

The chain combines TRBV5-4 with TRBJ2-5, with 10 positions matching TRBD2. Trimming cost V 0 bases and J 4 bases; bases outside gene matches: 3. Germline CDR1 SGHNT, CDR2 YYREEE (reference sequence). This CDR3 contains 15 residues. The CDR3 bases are TGTGCCAGCAGCTTGGTTCTAGCGGGGGCAGAGACCCAGTACTTC. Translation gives CASSLVLAGAETQYF.

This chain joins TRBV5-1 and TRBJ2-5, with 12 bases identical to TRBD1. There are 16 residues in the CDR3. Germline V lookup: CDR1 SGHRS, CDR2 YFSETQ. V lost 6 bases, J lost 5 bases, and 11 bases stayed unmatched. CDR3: CASTSGDRGRRETQYF. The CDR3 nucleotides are TGCGCCAGCACCTCGGGGGACAGGGGGCGCAGGGAGACCCAGTACTTC.

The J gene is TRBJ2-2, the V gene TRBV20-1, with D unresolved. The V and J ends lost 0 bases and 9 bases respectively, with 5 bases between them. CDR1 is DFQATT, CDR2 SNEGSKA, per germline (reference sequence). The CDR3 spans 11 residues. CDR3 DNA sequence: TGCAGTGCTAGAGATTCCCGGGAGCTGTTTTTT. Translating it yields CSARDSRELFF.

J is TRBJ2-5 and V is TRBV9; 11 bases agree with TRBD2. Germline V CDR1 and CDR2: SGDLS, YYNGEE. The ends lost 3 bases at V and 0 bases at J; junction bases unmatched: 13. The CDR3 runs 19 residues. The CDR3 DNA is TGTGCCAGCAGCGGGAGAACCGGGACTAGCGGAAGGTACCAAGAGACCCAGTACTTC. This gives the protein CASSGRTGTSGRYQETQYF.

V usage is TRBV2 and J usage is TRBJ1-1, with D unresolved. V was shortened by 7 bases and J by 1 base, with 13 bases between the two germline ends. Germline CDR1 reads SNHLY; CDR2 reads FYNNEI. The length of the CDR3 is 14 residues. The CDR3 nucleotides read TGTGCCAGCAATGGAATGACCCCGAACACTGAAGCTTTCTTT. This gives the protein CASNGMTPNTEAFF.

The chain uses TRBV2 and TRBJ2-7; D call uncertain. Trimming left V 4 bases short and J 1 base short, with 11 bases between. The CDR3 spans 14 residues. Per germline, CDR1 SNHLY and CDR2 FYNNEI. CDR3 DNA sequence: TGTGCCAGCAGTGCCCAACCCGGTTCCTACGAGCAGTACTTC. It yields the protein CASSAQPGSYEQYF.

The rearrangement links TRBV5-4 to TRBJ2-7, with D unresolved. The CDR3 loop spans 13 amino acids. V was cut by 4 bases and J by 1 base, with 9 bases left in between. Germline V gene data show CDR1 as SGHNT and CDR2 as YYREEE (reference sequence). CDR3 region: CASSTRDSYEQYF. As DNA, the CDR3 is TGTGCCAGCAGCACCAGAGATTCCTACGAGCAGTACTTC.

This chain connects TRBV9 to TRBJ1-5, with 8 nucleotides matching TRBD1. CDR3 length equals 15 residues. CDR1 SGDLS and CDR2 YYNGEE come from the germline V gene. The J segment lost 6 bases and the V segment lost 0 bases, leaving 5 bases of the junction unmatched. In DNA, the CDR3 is TGTGCCAGCAGCGTAGGGACAGGGTCTAGTCAGCCCCAGCATTTT. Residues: CASSVGTGSSQPQHF.

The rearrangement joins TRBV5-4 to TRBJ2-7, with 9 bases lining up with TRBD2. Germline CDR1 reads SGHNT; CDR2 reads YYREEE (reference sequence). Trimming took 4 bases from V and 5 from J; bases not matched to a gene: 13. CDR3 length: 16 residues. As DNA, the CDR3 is TGTGCCAGCAGCCCCGGTCAGCGGGGGGTTGTTAACGAGCAGTACTTC. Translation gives CASSPGQRGVVNEQYF.

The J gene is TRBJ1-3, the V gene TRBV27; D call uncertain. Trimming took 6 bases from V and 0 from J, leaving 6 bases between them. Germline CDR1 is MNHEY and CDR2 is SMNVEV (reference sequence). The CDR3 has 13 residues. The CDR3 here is CASSPLSGNTIYF. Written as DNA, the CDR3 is TGTGCCAGCAGCCCCCTCTCTGGAAACACCATATATTTT.

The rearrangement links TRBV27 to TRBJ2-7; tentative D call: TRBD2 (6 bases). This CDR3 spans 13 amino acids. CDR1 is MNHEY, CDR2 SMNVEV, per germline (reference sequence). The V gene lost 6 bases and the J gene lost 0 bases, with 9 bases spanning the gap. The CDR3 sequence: CASSPTSSYEQYF. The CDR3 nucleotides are TGTGCCAGCAGCCCGACTAGCTCCTACGAGCAGTACTTC.

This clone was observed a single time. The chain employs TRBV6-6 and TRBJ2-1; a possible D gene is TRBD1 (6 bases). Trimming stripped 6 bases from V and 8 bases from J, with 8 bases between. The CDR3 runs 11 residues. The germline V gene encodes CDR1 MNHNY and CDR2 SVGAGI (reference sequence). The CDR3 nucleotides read TGTGCCAGCAGCTACAGGGATGAGCAGTTCTTC. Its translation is CASSYRDEQFF.

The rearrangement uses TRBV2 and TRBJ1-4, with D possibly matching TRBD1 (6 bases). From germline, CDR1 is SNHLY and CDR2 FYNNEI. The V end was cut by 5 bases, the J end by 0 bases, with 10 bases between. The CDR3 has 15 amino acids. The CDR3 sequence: CASSFRQATNEKLFF. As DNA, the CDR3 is TGTGCCAGCAGTTTCAGACAGGCAACTAATGAAAAACTGTTTTTT.

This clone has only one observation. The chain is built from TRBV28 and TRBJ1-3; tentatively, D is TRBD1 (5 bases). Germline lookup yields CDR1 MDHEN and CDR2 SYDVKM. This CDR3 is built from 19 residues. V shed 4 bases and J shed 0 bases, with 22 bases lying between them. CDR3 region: CASSSGSKGSFFSGNTIYF. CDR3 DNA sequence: TGTGCCAGCAGTTCTGGGTCCAAGGGGAGTTTTTTCTCTGGAAACACCATATATTTT.

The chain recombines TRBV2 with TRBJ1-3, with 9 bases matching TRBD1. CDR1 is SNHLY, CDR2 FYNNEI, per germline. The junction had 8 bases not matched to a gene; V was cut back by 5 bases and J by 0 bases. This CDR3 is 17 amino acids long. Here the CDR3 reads CASSKTGGISSGNTIYF. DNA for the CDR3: TGTGCCAGCAGTAAGACAGGGGGGATTAGCTCTGGAAACACCATATATTTT.

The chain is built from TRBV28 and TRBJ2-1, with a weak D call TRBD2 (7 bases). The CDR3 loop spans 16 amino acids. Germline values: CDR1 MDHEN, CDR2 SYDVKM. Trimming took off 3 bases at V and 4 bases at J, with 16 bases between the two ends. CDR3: CASSLRGGEDYNEQFF. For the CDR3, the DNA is TGTGCCAGCAGTTTGAGGGGGGGCGAAGATTACAATGAGCAGTTCTTC.

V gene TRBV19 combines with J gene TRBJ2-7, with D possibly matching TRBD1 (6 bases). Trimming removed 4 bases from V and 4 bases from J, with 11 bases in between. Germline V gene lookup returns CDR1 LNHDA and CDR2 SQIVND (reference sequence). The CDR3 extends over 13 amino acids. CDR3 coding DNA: TGTGCCAGTAGTAGGGTGGGACATTACGAGCAGTACTTC. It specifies CASSRVGHYEQYF.

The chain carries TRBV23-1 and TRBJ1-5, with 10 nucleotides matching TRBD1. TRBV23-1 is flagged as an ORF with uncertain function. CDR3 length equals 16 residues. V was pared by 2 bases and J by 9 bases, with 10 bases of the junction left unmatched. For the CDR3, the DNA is TGCGCCAGCAGTCAACCCGGGACAGGGGAAGTCCGGCCCCAGCATTTT. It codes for CASSQPGTGEVRPQHF.